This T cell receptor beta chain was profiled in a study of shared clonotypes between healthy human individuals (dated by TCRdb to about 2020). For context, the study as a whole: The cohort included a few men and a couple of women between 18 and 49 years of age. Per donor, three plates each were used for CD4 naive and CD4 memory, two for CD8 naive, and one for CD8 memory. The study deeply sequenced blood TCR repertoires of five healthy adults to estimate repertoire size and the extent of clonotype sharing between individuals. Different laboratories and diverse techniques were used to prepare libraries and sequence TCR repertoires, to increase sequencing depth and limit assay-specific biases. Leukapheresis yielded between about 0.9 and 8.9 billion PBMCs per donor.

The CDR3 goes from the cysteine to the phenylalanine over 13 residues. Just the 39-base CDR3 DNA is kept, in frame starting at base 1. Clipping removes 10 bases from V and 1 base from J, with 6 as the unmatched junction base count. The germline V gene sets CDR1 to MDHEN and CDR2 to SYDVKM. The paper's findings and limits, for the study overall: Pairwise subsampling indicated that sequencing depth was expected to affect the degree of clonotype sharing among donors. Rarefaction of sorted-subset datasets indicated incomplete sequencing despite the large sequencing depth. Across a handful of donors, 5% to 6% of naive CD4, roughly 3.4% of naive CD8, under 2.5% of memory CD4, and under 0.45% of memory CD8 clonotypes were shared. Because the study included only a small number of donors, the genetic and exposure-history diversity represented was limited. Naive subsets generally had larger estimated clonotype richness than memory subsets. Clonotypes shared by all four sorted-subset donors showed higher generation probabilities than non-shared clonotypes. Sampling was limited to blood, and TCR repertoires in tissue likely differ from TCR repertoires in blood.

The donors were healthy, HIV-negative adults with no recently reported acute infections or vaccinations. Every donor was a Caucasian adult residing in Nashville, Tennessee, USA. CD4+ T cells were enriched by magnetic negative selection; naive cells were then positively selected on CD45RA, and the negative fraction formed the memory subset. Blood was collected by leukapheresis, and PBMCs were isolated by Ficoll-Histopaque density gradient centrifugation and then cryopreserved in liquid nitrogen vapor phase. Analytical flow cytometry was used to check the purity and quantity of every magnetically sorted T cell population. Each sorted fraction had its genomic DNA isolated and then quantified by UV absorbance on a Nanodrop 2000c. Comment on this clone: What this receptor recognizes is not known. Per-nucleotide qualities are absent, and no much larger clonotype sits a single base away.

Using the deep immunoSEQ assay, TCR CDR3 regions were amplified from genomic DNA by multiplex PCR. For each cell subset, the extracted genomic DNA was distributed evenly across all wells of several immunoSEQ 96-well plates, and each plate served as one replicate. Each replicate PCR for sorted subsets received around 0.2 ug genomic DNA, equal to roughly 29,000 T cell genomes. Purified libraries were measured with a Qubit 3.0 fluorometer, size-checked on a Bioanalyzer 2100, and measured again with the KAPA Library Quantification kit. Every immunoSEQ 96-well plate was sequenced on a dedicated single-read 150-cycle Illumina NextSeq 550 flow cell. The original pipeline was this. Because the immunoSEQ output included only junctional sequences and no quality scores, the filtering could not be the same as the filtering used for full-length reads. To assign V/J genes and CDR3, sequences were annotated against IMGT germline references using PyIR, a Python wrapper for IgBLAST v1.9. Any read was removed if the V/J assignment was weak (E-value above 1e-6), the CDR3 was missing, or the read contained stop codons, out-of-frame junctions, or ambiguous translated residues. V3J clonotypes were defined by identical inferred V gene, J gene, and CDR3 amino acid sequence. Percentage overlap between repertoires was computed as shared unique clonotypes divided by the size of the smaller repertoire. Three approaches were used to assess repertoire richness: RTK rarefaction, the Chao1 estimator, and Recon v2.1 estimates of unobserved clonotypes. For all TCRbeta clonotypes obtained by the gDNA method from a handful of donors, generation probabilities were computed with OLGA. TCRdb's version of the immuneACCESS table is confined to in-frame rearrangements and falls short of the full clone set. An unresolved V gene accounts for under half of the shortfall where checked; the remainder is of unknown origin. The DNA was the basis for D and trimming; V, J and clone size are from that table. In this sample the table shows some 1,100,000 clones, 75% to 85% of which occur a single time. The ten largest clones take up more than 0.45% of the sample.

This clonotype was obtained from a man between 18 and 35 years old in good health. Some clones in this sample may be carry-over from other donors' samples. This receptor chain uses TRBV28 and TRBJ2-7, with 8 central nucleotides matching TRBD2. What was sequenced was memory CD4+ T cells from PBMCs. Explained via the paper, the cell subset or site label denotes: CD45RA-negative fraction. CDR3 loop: CAMGAGGSYEQYF. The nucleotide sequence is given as TGTGCCATGGGGGCGGGAGGATCCTACGAGCAGTACTTC. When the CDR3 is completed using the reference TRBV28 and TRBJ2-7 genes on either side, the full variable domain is DVKVTQSSRYLVKRTGEKVFLECVQDMDHENMFWYRQDPGLGLRLIYFSYDVKMKEKGDIPEGYSVSREKKERFSLILESASTNQTSMYLCAMGAGGSYEQYFGPGTRLTVT.